This section outlines one T cell receptor (beta chain) sequence together with its context. The target antigen is unknown. TCRdb keeps only in-frame clones here, not all; method: immunoSEQ multiplex PCR. The sample gives around 60,000 clones, roughly 95% of which show up once; more than 0.95% is in the top ten. The donors were in the approximately 120-subject validation cohort, distinct from the approximately 610-subject first cohort. The data originate from a study of cytomegalovirus exposure and HLA in healthy donors. Overall study context: In a later analysis, the approximately 120 validation repertoires were reported to have used the same platform as the roughly 700 first-cohort repertoires. Whole-study results and caveats: Researchers counted roughly 150 TCR beta chains as cytomegalovirus-associated.

V gave up 7 bases and J gave up 6 bases; unmatched junction bases: 10. The CDR3 consists of 14 residues. CDR1 is ENHRY, CDR2 SYGVKD, per germline. J is TRBJ2-7 and V is TRBV10-3; 9 bases map to TRBD1. The clonotype comes from a woman under 30 in good health and CMV-seronegative. What was sequenced was PBMCs. CDR3 DNA sequence: TGTGCCATCACCGCGGCGGGACAGGGATCCGAGCAGTACTTC. It encodes CAITAAGQGSEQYF.